This TCR beta chain appears in the sequencing data of a study of lymphopenia after photon versus proton radiotherapy. From germline, CDR1 is SGHRS and CDR2 YFSETQ. This CDR3 spans 11 amino acids. V lost 4 bases, J lost 5 bases, and 4 bases lay in between. The assay was immunoSEQ multiplex PCR, and TCRdb's table has in-frame clones only and misses some. The sample records approximately 17,000 clones, about nine tenths being singletons. This specimen was peripheral blood, taken from a patient treated with proton-based radiotherapy. This TCR derives from a woman aged 60-70 years with cholangiocarcinoma. Some clones in this sample may be carry-over from other donors' samples. The chain has TRBV5-1 and TRBJ2-1; no firm D call. The chain's CDR3 is CASSQNNEQFF. The CDR3 DNA sequence: TGCGCCAGCAGCCAGAACAATGAGCAGTTCTTC.